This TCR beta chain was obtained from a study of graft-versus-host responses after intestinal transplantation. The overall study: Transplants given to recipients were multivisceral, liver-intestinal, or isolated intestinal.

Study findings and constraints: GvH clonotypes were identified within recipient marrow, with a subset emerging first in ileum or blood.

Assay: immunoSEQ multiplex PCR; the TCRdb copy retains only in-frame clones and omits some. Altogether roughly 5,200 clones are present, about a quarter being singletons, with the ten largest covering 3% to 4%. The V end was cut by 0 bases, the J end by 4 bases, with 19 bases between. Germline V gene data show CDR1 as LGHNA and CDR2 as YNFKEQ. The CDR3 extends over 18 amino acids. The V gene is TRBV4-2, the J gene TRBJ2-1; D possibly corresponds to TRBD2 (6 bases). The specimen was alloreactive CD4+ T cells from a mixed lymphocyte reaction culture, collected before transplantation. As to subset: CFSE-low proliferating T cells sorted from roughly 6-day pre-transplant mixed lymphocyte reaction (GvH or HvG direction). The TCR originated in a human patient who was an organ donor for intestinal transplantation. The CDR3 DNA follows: TGTGCCAGCAGCCAAGATCGGGGGAGGCGGATTCCTTACAATGAGCAGTTCTTC. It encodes CASSQDRGRRIPYNEQFF.